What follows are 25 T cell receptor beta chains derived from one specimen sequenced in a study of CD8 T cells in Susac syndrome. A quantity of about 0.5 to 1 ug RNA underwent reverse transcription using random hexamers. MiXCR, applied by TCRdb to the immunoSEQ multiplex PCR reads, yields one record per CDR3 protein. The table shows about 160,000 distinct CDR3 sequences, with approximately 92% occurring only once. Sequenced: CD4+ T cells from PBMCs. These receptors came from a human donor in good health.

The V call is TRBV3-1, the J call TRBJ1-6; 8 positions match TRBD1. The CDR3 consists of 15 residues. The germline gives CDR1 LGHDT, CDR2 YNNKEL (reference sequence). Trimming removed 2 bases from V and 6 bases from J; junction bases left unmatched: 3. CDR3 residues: CASSQWDRINSPLHF. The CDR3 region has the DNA TGTGCCAGCAGCCAATGGGACAGGATTAATTCACCCCTCCACTTT.

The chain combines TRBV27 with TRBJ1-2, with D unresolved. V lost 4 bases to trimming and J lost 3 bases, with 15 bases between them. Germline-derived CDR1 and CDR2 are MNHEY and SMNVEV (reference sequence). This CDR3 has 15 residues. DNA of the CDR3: TGTGCCAGCAGTTCCCCCATAAAAGGAGACTATGGCTACACCTTC. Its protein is CASSSPIKGDYGYTF.

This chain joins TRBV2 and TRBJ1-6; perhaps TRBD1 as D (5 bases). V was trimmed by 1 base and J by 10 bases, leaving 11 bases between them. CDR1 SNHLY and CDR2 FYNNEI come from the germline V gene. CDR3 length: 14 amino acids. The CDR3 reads CASSEGSGKSPLHF. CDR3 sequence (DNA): TGTGCCAGCAGTGAAGGGTCAGGGAAATCACCCCTCCACTTT.

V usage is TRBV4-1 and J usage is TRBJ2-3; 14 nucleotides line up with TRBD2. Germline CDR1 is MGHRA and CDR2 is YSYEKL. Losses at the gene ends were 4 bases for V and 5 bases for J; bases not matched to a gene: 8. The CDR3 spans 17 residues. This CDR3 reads CASSLTTSGGAQDTQYF. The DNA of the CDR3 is TGCGCCAGCAGCCTCACGACTAGCGGGGGGGCCCAAGATACGCAGTATTTT.

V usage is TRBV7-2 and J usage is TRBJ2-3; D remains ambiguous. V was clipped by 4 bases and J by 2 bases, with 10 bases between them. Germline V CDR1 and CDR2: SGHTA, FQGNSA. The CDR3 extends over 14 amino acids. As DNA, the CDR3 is TGTGCCAGCAGCTCGGGCCTAGTCACAGATACGCAGTATTTT. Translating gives CASSSGLVTDTQYF.

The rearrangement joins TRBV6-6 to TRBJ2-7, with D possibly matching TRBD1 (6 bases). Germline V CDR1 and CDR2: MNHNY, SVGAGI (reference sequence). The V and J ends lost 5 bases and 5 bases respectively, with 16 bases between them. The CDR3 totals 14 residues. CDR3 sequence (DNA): TGTGCCAGCAGTCCAGAGACAGGTTTGAACGAGCAGTACTTC. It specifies CASSPETGLNEQYF.

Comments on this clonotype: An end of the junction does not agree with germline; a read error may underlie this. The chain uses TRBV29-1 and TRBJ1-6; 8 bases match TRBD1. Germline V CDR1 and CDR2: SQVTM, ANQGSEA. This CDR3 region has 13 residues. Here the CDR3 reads CSVRGQENSPLPF. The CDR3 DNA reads TGCAGCGTAAGGGGACAGGAAAATTCACCCCTCCCTTTT.

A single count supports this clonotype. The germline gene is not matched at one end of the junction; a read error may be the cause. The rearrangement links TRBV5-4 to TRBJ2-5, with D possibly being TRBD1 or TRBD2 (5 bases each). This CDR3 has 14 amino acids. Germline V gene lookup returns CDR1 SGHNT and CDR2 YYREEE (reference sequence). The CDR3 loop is CASTLGEFQETQYF. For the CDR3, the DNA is TGTGCCAGCACCTTGGGGGAGTTCCAAGAGACCCAGTACTTC.

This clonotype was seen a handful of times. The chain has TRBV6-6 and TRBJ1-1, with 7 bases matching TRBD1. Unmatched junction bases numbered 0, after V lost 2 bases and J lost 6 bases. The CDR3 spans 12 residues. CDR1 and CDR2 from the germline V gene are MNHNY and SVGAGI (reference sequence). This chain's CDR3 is CASSYDRAEAFF. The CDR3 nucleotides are TGTGCCAGCAGTTACGACAGGGCTGAAGCTTTCTTT.

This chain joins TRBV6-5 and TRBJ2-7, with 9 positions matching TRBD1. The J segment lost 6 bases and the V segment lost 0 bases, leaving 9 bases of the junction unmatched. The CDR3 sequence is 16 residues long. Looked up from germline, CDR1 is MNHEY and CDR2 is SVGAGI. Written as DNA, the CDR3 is TGTGCCAGCAGTTACTCCGGGACAGGGCCTCCTACCGAGCAGTACTTC. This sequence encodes CASSYSGTGPPTEQYF.

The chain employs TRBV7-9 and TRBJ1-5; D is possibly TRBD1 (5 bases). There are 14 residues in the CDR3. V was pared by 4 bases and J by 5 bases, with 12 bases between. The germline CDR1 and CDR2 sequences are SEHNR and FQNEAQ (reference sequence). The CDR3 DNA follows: TGTGCCAGCAGCTCCGCCGGGGGGGATCAGCCCCAGCATTTT. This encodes CASSSAGGDQPQHF.

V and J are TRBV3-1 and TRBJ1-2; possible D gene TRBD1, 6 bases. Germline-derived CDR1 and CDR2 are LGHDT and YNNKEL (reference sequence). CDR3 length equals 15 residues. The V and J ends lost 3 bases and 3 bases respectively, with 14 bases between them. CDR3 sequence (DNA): TGTGCCAGCAGCCACCCTGGACAGCGACACTATGGCTACACCTTC. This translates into CASSHPGQRHYGYTF.

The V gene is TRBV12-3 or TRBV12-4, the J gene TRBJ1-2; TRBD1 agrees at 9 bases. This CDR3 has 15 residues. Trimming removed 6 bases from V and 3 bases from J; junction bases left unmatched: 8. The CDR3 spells CASSYTGGHDYGYTF. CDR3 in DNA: TGTGCCAGCAGCTATACAGGGGGCCATGACTATGGCTACACCTTC.

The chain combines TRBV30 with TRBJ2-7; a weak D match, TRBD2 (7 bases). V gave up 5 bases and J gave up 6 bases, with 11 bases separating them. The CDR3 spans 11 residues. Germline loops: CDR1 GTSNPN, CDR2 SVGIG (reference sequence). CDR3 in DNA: TGTGCCTGGCGGGGAGGGGGCGAGCAGTACTTC. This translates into CAWRGGGEQYF.

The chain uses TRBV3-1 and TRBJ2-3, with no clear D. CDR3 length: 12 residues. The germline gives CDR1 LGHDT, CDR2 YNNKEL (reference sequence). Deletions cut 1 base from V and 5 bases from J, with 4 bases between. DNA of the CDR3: TGTGCCAGCAGCCAAGGGGTAGATACGCAGTATTTT. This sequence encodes CASSQGVDTQYF.

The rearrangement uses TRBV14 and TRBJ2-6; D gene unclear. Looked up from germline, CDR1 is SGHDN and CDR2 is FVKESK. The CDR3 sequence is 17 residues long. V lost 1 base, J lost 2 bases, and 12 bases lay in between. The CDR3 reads CASSQVGMGTGANVLTF. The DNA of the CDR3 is TGTGCCAGCAGCCAAGTAGGGATGGGGACTGGGGCCAACGTCCTGACTTTC.

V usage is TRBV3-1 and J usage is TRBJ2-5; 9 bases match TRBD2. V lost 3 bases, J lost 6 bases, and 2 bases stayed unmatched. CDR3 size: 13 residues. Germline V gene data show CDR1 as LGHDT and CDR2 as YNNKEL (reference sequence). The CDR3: CASSQLAGKTQYF. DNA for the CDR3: TGTGCCAGCAGCCAGCTAGCGGGGAAGACCCAGTACTTC.

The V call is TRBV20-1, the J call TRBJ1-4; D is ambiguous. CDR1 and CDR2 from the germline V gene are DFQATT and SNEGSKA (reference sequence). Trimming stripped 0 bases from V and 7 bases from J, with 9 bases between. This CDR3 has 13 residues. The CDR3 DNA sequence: TGCAGTGCTAGAGATCGGGGAGGTGAAAAACTGTTTTTT. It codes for CSARDRGGEKLFF.

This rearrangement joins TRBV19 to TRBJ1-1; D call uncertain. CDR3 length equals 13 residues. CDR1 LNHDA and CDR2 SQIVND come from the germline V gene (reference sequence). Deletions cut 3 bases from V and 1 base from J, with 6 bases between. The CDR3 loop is CASSIPRNTEAFF. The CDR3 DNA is TGTGCCAGTAGTATCCCCAGGAACACTGAAGCTTTCTTT. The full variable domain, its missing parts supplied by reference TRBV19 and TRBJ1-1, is DGGITQSPKYLFRKEGQNVTLSCEQNLNHDAMYWYRQDPGQGLRLIYYSQIVNDFQKGDIAEGYSVSREKKESFPLTVTSAQKNPTAFYLCASSIPRNTEAFFGQGTRLTVV.

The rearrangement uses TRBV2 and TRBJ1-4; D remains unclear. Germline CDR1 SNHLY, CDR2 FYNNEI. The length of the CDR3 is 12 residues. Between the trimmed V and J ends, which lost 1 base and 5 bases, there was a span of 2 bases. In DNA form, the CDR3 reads TGTGCCAGCAGTGAAGTGAATGAAAAACTGTTTTTT. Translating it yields CASSEVNEKLFF.

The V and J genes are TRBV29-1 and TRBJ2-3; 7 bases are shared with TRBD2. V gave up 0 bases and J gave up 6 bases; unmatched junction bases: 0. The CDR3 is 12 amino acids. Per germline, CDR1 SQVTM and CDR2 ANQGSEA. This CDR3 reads CSVEEGGDTQYF. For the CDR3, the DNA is TGCAGCGTTGAAGAGGGGGGGGATACGCAGTATTTT.

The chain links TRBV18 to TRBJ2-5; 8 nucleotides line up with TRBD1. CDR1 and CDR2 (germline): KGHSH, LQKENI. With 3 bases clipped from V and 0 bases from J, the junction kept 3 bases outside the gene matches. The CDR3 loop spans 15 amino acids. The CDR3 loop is CASSPRTGNQETQYF. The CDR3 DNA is TGTGCCAGCTCACCCCGGACAGGGAACCAAGAGACCCAGTACTTC.

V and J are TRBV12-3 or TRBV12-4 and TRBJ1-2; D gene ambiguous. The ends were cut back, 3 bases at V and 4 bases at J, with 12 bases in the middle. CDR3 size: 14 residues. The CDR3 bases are TGTGCCAGCAGTTTCGGTCGGAAATTCTATGGCTACACCTTC. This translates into CASSFGRKFYGYTF.

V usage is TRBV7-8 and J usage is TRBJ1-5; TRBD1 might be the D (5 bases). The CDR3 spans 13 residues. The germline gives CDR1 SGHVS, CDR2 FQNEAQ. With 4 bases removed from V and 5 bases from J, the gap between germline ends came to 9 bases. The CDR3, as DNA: TGTGCCAGCAGCTCGCAGGGTTATCAGCCCCAGCATTTT. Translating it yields CASSSQGYQPQHF. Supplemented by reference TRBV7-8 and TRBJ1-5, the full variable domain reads GAGVSQSPRYKVAKRGQDVALRCDPISGHVSLFWYQQALGQGPEFLTYFQNEAQLDKSGLPSDRFFAERPEGSVSTLKIQRTQQEDSAVYLCASSSQGYQPQHFGDGTRLSIL.

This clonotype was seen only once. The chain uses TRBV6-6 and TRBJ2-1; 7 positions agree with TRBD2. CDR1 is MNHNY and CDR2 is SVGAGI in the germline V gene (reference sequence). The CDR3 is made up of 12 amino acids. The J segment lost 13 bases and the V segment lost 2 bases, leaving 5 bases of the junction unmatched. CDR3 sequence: CASSYGWGGQFF. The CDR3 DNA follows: TGTGCCAGCAGTTACGGGTGGGGGGGACAGTTCTTC.